One and the same sample provided the 11 T cell receptor beta chains below, sequenced in a study of T cells after yellow fever vaccination (dated by TCRdb to the late 2010s). The sample's treatment or condition, from its label and the paper: live attenuated yellow fever vaccine strain. Library prep was done by 5' RACE. Instrument on record: Illumina NovaSeq 6000. In-frame beta chains were kept once TCRdb had trimmed the public reads at Q25 with fastp and called clones with MiXCR. Every entry covers one CDR3 protein and lists the most common genes and DNA from its rows. This sample is represented by about 310,000 distinct CDR3 sequences; around 3.6% of them were singletons. Clones ranked in the top ten supply about 20% of the sample. This material consisted of PBMCs, taken on the day of the yellow fever booster vaccination. These TCRs come from a man between 18 and 35 years old who received the YFV17D yellow fever vaccine.

There are many counts of this clonotype. The chain combines TRBV29-1 with TRBJ2-5, with 7 bases that match TRBD2. Germline V gene sequence: CDR1 SQVTM, CDR2 ANQGSEA. With V trimmed by 6 bases and J by 5 bases, 6 bases remained unmatched. CDR3 length equals 12 residues. CDR3 DNA: TGCAGCGTGAGAGGACTAGGGGAGACCCAGTACTTC. This sequence encodes CSVRGLGETQYF.

This clonotype came up a few times. This chain links TRBV7-2 with TRBJ2-7; a weak D match, TRBD2 (5 bases). V was clipped by 2 bases and J by 0 bases, with 8 bases between them. This CDR3 spans 14 amino acids. CDR1 is SGHTA, CDR2 FQGNSA, per germline. CDR3 nucleotides: TGTGCCAGCAGCTTAAGTGCGGGCTCCTACGAGCAGTACGTC. It yields the protein CASSLSAGSYEQYV.

This chain connects TRBV4-3 to TRBJ2-7; maybe TRBD2 (6 bases). V gave up 1 base and J gave up 3 bases, with 13 bases separating them. Germline assignment: CDR1 LGHNA and CDR2 YSLEER. This CDR3 is 15 amino acids long. In DNA form, the CDR3 reads TGCGCCAGCAGCCAAGGTCCCCCGGGACTCTACGAGCAGTACTTC. Protein: CASSQGPPGLYEQYF.

The table lists this clonotype with many counts. The chain couples TRBV29-1 to TRBJ1-1, with D possibly being TRBD1 (5 bases). The germline V gene encodes CDR1 SQVTM and CDR2 ANQGSEA. V was cut by 7 bases and J by 5 bases, with 14 bases left in between. The CDR3 covers 12 residues. The CDR3 loop reads CSANGARTEAFF. Here the CDR3 DNA reads TGCAGCGCAAACGGGGCTAGGACTGAAGCTTTCTTT. Full variable domain (remainder filled in from reference TRBV29-1 and TRBJ1-1): SAVISQKPSRDICQRGTSLTIQCQVDSQVTMMFWYRQQPGQSLTLIATANQGSEATYESGFVIDKFPISRPNLTFSTLTVSNMSPEDSSIYLCSANGARTEAFFGQGTRLTVV.

The rearrangement links TRBV20-1 to TRBJ2-3; TRBD2 aligns across 10 bases. Germline V lookup: CDR1 DFQATT, CDR2 SNEGSKA (reference sequence). V shed 6 bases and J 4 bases; nucleotides not matched to a gene: 10. CDR3 length: 15 residues. For the CDR3, the DNA is TGCAGTGCCGAGATTGCTAGCGGGGGACCAGATACGCAGTATTTT. It encodes CSAEIASGGPDTQYF.

This clonotype was seen repeatedly, ten times or more. This chain connects TRBV4-3 to TRBJ2-2; D not resolved. Germline values: CDR1 LGHNA, CDR2 YSLEER. V lost 0 bases to trimming and J lost 4 bases, with 6 bases between them. CDR3 length: 14 residues. The CDR3 sequence: CASSQDVFTGELFF. For the CDR3, the DNA is TGCGCCAGCAGCCAAGACGTCTTCACCGGGGAGCTGTTTTTT.

This clonotype was detected ten times or more. The genes are TRBV6-2 or TRBV6-3 and TRBJ1-4; D is undetermined. CDR1 and CDR2 from the germline V gene are MNHEY and SVGEGT. This CDR3 has 15 residues. The V end was cut by 6 bases, the J end by 2 bases, with 13 bases between. The CDR3 protein is CASRMTETTNEKLFF. The DNA for the CDR3 is TGTGCCAGCAGAATGACGGAGACGACTAATGAAAAACTGTTTTTT.

This clonotype appeared many times. The chain has TRBV5-1 and TRBJ2-7; 10 bases fit TRBD2. CDR1 and CDR2 from the germline V gene are SGHRS and YFSETQ. This CDR3 is 14 amino acids long. The junction had 5 bases not matched to a gene; V was cut back by 0 bases and J by 8 bases. The CDR3, as DNA: TGCGCCAGCAGCTTGGAATTAGCGGGGGGAAAGCAGTACGTC. It yields the protein CASSLELAGGKQYV.

This clonotype was seen ten or more times. The chain recombines TRBV12-3 or TRBV12-4 with TRBJ2-3; either TRBD1 or TRBD2 may fit D (5 bases each). Between the trimmed V and J ends, which lost 4 bases and 5 bases, there was a span of 22 bases. The CDR3 runs 17 residues. The CDR3 here is CASSSPPGTTYGDTQYF. DNA for the CDR3: TGTGCCAGCAGTTCGCCCCCCGGGACCACCTATGGAGATACGCAGTATTTT.

This clonotype was recorded many times. The chain has TRBV20-1 and TRBJ2-7, with D perhaps matching TRBD2 (6 bases). The CDR3 sequence is 13 residues long. Trimming stripped 6 bases from V and 3 bases from J, with 15 bases between. Germline assignment: CDR1 DFQATT and CDR2 SNEGSKA (reference sequence). Here the CDR3 reads CSAELGDFYEQYF. CDR3 bases: TGCAGTGCGGAGCTGGGGGACTTCTACGAGCAGTACTTC.

This clonotype has a count of ten or more. The V and J genes are TRBV4-3 and TRBJ2-2; 7 nucleotides line up with TRBD2. With 0 bases clipped from V and 6 bases from J, the junction kept 1 base outside the gene matches. The CDR3 loop spans 14 amino acids. Germline V gene sequence: CDR1 LGHNA, CDR2 YSLEER. Written as DNA, the CDR3 is TGCGCCAGCAGCCAAGATGGGGGGGCCGGGGAGCTGTTTTTT. Protein sequence: CASSQDGGAGELFF.